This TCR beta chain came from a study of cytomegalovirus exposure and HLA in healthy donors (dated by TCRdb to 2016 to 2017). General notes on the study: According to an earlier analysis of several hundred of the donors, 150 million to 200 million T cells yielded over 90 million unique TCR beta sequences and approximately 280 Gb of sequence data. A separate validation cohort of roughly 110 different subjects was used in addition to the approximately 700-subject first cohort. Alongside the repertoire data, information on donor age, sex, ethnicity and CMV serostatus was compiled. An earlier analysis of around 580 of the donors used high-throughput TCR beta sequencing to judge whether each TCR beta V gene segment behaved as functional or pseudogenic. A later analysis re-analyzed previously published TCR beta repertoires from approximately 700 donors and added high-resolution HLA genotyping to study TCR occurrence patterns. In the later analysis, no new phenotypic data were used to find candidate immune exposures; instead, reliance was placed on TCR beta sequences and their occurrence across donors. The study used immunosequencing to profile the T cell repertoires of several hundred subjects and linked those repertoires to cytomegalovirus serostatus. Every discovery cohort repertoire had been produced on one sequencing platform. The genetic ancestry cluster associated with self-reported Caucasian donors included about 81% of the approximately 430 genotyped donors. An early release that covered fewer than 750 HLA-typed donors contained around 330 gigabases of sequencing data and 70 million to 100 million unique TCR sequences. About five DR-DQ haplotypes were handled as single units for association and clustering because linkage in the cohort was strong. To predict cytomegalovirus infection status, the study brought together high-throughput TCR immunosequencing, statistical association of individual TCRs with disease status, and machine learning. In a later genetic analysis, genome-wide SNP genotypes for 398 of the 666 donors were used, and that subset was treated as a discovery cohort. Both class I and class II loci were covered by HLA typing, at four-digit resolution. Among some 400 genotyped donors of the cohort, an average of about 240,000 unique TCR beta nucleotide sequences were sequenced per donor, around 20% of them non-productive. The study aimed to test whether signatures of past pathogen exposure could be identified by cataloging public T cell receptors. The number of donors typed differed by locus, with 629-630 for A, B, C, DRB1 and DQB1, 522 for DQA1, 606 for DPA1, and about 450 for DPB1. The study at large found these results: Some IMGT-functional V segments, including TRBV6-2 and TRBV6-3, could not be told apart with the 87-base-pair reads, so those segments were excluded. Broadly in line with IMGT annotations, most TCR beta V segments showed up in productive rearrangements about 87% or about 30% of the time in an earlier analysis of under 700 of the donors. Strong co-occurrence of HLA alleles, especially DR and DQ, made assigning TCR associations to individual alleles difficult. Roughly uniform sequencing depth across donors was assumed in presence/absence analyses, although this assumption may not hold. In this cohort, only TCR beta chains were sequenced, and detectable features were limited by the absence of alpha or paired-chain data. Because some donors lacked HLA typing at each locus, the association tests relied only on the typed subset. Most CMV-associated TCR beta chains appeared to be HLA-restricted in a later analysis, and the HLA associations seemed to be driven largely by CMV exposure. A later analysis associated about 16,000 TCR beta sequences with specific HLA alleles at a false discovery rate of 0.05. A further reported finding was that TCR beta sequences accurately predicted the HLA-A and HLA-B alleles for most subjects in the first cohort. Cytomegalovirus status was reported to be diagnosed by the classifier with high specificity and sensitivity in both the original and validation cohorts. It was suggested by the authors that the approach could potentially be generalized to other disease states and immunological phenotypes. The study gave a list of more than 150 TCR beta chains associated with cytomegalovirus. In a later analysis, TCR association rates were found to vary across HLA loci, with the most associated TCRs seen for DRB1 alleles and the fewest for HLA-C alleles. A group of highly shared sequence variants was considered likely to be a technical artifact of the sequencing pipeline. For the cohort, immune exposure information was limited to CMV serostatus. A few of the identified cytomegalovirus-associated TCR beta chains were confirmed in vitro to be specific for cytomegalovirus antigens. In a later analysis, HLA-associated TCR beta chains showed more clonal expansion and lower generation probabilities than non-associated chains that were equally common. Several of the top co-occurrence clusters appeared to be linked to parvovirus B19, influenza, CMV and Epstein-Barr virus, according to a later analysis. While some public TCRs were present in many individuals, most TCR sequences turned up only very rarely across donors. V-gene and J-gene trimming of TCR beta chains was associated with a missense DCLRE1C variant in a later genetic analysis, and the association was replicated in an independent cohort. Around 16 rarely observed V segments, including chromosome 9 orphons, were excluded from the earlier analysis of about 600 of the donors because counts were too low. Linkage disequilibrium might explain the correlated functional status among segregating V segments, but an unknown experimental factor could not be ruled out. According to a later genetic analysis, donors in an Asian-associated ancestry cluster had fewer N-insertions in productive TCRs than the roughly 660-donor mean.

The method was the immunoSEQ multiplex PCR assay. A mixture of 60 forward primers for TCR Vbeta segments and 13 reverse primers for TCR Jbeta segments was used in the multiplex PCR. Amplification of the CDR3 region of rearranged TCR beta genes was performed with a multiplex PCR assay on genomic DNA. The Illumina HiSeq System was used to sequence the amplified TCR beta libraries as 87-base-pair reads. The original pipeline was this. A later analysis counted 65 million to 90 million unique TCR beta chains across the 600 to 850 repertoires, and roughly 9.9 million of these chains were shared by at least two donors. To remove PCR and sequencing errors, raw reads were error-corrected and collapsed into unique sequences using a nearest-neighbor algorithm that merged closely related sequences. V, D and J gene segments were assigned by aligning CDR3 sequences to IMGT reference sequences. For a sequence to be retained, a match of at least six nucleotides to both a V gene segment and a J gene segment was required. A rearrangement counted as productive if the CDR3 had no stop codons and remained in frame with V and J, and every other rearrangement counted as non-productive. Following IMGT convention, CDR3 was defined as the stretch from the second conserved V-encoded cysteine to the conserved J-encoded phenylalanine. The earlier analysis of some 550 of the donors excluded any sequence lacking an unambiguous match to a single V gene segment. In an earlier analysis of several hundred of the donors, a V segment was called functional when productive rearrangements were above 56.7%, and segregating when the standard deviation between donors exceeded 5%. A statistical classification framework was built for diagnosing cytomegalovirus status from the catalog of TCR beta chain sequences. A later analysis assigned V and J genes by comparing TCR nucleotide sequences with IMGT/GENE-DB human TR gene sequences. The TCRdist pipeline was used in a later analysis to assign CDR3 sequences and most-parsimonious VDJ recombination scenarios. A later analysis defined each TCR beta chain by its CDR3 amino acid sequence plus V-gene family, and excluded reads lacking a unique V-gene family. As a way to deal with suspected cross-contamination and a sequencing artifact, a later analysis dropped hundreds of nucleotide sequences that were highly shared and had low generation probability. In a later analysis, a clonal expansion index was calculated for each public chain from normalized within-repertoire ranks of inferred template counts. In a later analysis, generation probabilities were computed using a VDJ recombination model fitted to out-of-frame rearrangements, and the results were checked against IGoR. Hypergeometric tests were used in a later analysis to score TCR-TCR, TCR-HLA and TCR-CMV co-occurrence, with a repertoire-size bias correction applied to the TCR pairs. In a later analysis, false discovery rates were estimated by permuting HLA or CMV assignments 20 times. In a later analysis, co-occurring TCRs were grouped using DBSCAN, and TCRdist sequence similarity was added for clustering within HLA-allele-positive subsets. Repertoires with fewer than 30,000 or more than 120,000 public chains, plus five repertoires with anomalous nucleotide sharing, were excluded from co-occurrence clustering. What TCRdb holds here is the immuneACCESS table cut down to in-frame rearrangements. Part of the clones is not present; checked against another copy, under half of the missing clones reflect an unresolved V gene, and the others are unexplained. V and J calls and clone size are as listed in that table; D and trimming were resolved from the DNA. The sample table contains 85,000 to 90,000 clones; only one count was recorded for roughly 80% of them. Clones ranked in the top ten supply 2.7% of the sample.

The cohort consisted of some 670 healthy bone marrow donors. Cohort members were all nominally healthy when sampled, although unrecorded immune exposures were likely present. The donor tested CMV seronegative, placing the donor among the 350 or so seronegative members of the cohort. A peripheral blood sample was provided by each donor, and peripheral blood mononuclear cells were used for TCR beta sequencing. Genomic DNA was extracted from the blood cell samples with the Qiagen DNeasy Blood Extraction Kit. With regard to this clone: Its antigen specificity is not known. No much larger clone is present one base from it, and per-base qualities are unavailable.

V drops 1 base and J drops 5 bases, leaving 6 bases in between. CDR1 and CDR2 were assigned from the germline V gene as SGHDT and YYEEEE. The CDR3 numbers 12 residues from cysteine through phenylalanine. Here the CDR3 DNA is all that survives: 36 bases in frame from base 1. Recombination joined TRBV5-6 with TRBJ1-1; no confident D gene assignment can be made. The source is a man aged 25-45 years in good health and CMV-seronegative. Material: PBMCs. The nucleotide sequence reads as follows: TGTGCCAGCAGCTTGTTCCTGACTGAAGCTTTCTTT. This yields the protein CASSLFLTEAFF.